This TCR beta chain was documented in a study of T cell responses to AZD1222 COVID-19 vaccine. Study background: Pooled samples include second doses given at about 4 or 12 weeks. Study outcomes and limitations: Nearly half of unique spike-specific TCRs reportedly avoided B.1.351 and B.1.1.7 mutated regions. In a largely white British group with more females than males, clonal diversity was possibly underestimated.

For this clone: The antigen is unknown.

Germline V gives CDR1 MGHRA, CDR2 YSYEKL. This CDR3 contains 13 residues. Trimming took off 1 base at V and 5 bases at J, with 9 bases between the two ends. Assay: immunoSEQ multiplex PCR; the TCRdb copy retains only in-frame clones and omits some. The sample lists 100,000 to 150,000 clones, 85% to 95% occurring once. This chain uses TRBV4-1 with TRBJ2-7; no definite D call. The clonotype was recovered from an adult in good health. The material sequenced was peripheral blood, taken on day 0 of AZD1222 vaccination. The CDR3 loop is CASSQVGGNEQYF. As DNA, the CDR3 is TGCGCCAGCAGCCAAGTAGGTGGGAACGAGCAGTACTTC.